This paragraph covers one T cell receptor (beta chain) sequence. As yet, its antigen is unknown. The entry originates in a study of shared clonotypes between healthy human individuals. Study-level background: Aged 18 to 49, the donors were a couple of women and three men. Findings and limits, study-wide: In contrast to clonotypes shared by all four donors, non-shared clonotypes had lower generation probabilities.

CD4+ cell separation produced CD45RA+ naive and CD45RA-negative memory subsets. At deep level, the assay was performed. Sequencing was performed with immunoSEQ multiplex PCR; in TCRdb, only in-frame clones are kept and a portion is missing. The sample has 200,000 to 250,000 clones, approximately 65% seen once. The CDR3 runs 16 residues. Germline assignment: CDR1 SGHRS and CDR2 YFSETQ. V was shortened by 1 base and J by 2 bases, with 13 bases between the two germline ends. The chain carries TRBV5-1 and TRBJ2-1, with a possible D match to TRBD2 (6 bases). The material sequenced was memory CD4+ T cells sorted from blood. As to subset: CD45RA-negative fraction. The source of this sequence is a man aged 30 to 39 in good health. CDR3 sequence (DNA): TGCGCCAGCAGCTTGTTCATGGGGGAGGCCTACAATGAGCAGTTCTTC. This codes for CASSLFMGEAYNEQFF. The variable domain in full, completed from reference TRBV5-1 and TRBJ2-1, reads KAGVTQTPRYLIKTRGQQVTLSCSPISGHRSVSWYQQTPGQGLQFLFEYFSETQRNKGNFPGRFSGRQFSNSRSEMNVSTLELGDSALYLCASSLFMGEAYNEQFFGPGTRLTVL.